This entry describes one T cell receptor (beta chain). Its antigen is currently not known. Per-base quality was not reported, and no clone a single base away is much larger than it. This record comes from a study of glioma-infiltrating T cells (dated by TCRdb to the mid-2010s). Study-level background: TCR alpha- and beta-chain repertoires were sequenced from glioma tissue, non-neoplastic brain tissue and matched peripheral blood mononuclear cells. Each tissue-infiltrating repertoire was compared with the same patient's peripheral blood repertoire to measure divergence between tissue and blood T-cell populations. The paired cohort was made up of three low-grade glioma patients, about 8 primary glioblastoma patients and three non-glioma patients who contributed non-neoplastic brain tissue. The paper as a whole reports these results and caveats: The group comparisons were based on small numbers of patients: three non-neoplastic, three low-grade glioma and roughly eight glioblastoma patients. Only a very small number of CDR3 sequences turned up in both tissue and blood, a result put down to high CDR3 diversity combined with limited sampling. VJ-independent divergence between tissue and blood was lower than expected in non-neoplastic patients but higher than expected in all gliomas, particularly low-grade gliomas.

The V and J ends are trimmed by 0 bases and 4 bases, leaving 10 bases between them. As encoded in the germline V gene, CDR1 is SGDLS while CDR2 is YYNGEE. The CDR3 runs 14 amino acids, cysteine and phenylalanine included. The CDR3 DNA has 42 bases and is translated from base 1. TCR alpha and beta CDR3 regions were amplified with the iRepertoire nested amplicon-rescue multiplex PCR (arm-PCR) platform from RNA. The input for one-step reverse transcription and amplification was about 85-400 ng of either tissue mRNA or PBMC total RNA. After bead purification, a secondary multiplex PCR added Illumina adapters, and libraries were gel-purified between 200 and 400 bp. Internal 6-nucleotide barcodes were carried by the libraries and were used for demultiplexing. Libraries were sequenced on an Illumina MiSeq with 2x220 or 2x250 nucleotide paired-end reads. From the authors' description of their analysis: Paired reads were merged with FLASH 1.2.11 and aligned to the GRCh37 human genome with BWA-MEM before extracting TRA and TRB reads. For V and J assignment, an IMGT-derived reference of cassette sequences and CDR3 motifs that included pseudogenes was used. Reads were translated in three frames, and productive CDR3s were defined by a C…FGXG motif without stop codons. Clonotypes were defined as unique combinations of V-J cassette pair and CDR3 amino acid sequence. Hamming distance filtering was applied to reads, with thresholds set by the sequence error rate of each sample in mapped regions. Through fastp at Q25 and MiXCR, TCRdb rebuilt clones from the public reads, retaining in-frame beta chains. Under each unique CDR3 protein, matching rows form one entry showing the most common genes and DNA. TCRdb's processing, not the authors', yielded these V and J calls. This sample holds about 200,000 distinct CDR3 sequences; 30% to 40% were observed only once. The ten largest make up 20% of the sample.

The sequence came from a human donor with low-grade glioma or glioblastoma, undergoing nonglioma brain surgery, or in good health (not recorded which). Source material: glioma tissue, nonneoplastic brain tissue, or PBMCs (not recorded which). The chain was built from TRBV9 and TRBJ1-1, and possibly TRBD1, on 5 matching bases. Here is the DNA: TGTGCCAGCAGCGTAGGGAAAGGGGCCACTGAAGCTTTCTTT. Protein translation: CASSVGKGATEAFF. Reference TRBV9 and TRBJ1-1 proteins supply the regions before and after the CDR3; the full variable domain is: DSGVTQTPKHLITATGQRVTLRCSPRSGDLSVYWYQQSLDQGLQFLIQYYNGEERAKGNILERFSAQQFPDLHSELNLSSLELGDSALYFCASSVGKGATEAFFGQGTRLTVV.